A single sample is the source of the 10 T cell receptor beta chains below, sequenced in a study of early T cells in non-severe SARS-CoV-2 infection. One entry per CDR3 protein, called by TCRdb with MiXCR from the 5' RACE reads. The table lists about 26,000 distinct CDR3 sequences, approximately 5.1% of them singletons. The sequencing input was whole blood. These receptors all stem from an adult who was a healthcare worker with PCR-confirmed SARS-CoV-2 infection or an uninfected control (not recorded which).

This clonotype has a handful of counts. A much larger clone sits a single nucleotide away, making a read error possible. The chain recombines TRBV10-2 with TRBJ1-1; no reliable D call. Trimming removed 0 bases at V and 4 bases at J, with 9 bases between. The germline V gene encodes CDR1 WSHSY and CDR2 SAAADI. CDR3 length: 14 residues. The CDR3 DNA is TGCGCCAGCAGTGAGTCGGAGAGAAGCACTGAAGCTTTCTTT. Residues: CASSESERSTEAFF.

The chain's CDR3 is CASSEFWDNTGELFF. As DNA, the CDR3 is TGTGCCAGCAGTGAATTCTGGGATAACACCGGGGAGCTGTTTTTT. The chain has TRBV2 and TRBJ2-2; D is uncertain. Trimming left V 2 bases short and J 2 bases short, with 9 bases between. From germline, CDR1 is SNHLY and CDR2 FYNNEI. This CDR3 has 15 amino acids. The variable domain in full, with the rest retrieved from reference TRBV2 and TRBJ2-2, is EPEVTQTPSHQVTQMGQEVILRCVPISNHLYFYWYRQILGQKVEFLVSFYNNEISEKSEIFDDQFSVERPDGSNFTLKIRSTKLEDSAMYFCASSEFWDNTGELFFGEGSRLTVL.

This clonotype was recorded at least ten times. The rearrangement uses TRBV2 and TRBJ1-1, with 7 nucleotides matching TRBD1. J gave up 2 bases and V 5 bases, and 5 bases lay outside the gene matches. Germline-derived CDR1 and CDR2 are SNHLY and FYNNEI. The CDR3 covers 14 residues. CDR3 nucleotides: TGTGCCAGCAGTCGACAGGGTACAAACACTGAAGCTTTCTTT. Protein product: CASSRQGTNTEAFF. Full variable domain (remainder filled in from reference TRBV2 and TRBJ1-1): EPEVTQTPSHQVTQMGQEVILRCVPISNHLYFYWYRQILGQKVEFLVSFYNNEISEKSEIFDDQFSVERPDGSNFTLKIRSTKLEDSAMYFCASSRQGTNTEAFFGQGTRLTVV.

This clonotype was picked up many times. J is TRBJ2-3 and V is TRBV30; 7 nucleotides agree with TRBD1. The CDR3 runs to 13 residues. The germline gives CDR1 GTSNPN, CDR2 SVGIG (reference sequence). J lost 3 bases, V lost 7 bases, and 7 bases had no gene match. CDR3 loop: CASRTGGTDTQYF. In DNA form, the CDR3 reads TGTGCCTCGAGGACAGGAGGAACAGATACGCAGTATTTT. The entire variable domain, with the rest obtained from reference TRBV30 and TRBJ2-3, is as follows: SQTIHQWPATLVQPVGSPLSLECTVEGTSNPNLYWYRQAAGRGLQLLFYSVGIGQISSEVPQNLSASRPQDRQFILSSKKLLLSDSGFYLCASRTGGTDTQYFGPGTRLTVL.

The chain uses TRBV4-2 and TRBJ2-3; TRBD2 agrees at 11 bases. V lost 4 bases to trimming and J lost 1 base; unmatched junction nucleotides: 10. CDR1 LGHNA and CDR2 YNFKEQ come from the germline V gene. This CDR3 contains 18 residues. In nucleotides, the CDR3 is TGTGCCAGCAGCCCCTCCGTAGCGGGGGGGCCGCGCACAGATACGCAGTATTTT. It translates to CASSPSVAGGPRTDTQYF.

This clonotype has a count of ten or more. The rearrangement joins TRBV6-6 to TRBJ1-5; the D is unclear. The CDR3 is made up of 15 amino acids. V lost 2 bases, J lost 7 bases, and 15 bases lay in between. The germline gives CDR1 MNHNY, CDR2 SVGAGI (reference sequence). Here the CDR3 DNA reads TGTGCCAGCAGTTACACCAAAGCTAATAGACAGCCCCAGCATTTT. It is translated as CASSYTKANRQPQHF.

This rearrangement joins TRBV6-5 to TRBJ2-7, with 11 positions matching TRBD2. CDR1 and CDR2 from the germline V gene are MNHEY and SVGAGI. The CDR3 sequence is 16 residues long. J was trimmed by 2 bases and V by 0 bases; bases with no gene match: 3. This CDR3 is CASSYSPSGGPYEQYF. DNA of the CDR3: TGTGCCAGCAGTTACTCCCCTAGCGGGGGGCCCTACGAGCAGTACTTC.

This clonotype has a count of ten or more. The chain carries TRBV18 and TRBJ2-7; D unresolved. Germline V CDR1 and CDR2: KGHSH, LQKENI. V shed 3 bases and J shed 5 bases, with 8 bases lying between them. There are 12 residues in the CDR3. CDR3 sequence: CASSPSLDEQYF. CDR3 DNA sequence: TGTGCCAGCTCACCGAGCCTGGACGAGCAGTACTTC. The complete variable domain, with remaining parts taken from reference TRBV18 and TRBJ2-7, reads NAGVMQNPRHLVRRRGQEARLRCSPMKGHSHVYWYRQLPEEGLKFMVYLQKENIIDESGMPKERFSAEFPKEGPSILRIQQVVRGDSAAYFCASSPSLDEQYFGPGTRLTVT.

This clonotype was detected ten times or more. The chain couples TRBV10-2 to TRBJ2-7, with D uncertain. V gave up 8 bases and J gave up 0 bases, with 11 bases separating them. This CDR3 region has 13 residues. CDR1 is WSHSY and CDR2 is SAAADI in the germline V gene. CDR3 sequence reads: CASGPTRSYEQYF. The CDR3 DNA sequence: TGCGCCAGCGGACCCACCCGCTCCTACGAGCAGTACTTC.

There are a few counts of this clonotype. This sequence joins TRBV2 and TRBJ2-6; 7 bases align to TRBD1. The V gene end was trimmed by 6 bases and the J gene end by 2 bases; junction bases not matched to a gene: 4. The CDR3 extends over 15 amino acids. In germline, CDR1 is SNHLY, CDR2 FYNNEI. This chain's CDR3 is CASSADRAGANVLTF. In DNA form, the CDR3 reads TGTGCCAGCAGCGCAGACAGGGCTGGGGCCAACGTCCTGACTTTC.